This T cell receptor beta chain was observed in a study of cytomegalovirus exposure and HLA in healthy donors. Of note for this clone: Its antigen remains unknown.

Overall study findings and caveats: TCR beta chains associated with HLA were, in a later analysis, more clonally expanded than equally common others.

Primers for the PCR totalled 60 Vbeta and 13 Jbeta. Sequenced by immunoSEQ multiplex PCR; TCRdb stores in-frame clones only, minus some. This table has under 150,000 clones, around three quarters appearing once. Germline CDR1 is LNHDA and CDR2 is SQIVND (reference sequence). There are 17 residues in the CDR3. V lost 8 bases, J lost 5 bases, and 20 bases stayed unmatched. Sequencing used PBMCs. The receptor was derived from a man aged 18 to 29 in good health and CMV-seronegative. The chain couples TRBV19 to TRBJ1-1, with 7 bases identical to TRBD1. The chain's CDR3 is CASGGSGTTRGWTEAFF. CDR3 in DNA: TGTGCCAGTGGTGGGTCAGGGACAACCAGGGGGTGGACTGAAGCTTTCTTT.